Listed here is a single T cell receptor (beta chain). What this receptor recognizes is not known. There are no base qualities to consult, and no much larger clone falls within one base. The source of the sample is a study of beta chain features in type 1 diabetes listed by TCRdb under 2018. A note on the overall study: Mean age, gender distribution, total cell number and subset yield were not different between patients and healthy donors. Naive and central memory subsets were obtained from all 28 donors, but regulatory and stem cell-like memory subsets were isolated from only 8 patients and 8 healthy donors. The study compared TCRB repertoires of sorted circulating CD4+ T cell subsets between recently diagnosed type 1 diabetes patients and matched healthy donors. A total of 90 million to 120 million sorted cells were examined across all samples, and a strong correlation was observed between cell number per subset and RNA yield.

Each donor gave one peripheral blood draw, averaging approximately 120 mL, which was collected into heparinised tubes. Naive, central memory, regulatory and stem cell-like memory CD4+ T cells were sorted on a BD FACSAria II using a panel including CD45RO, CCR7, CD25, CD127, CD95 and CD27. A purity above 95% was achieved for all sorted populations. PBMCs were separated immediately by Lymphoprep density gradient centrifugation and were stained directly, without being cultured. Samples were stained and sorted in pairs, with one healthy donor and one patient per experiment, so that batch effects were minimized. The entire isolated RNA was reverse transcribed using the High Capacity cDNA Reverse Transcription Kit, and thus expressed TCRB transcripts were sequenced. Deep immunoSEQ sequencing was applied to naive, central memory and regulatory T cell samples, giving an average of roughly 3.5 million total reads per sample. Sorted cells were lysed in RLT buffer and RNA was extracted with DNase-treated RNeasy Micro or Mini kits, depending on cell number. Each cell subset was processed on its own to prevent cross-contamination, while patient and healthy donor samples were processed together. TCRB sequences were amplified from cDNA with the immunoSEQ multiplex PCR, producing 87-bp fragments spanning the CDR3 region. Amplicons were sequenced on the Illumina HiSeq platform. The paper's processing steps were these. PCR bias was corrected computationally using synthetic template baselines, and reads within Hamming distance 2 were collapsed, with unmergeable singletons discarded. Reads were aligned against IMGT to assign V, D and J genes, CDR3 length and insertions or deletions at six rearrangement sites. Within each subset, clonotype counts were normalized to the number of sorted cells before true diversity and Gini coefficients were calculated with the tcR R package. The overlap coefficient, calculated on TCRB nucleotide sequences, was used to quantify repertoire sharing. Out-of-frame TCRB sequences from naive cells were analyzed to stand in for the pre-selection repertoire. TCRdb re-hosts the immuneACCESS table, in-frame sequences only. Its copies lack some clones; in the studies checked, an unresolved V gene accounts for under half of them, and the cause for the rest is not known. From that table come the V and J calls and clone size; the DNA was used to work out D and trimming. The sample table records 300,000 to 400,000 clones; less than 15% of these occur just once. About 0.015% of the sample belongs to the ten largest clones.

Germline trimming: 3 bases from V, 5 bases from J; junction bases outside gene matches: 13. CDR1 is given as LNHDA and CDR2 as SQIVND, both from the germline V gene (reference sequence). The CDR3 holds 17 amino acids from the cysteine to the phenylalanine. CDR3 DNA only is kept here, 51 bases in frame from base 1. The investigation overall reported the following: Shorter templates might be favored by PCR, yet because patient and control samples were amplified and corrected together, any such skew would affect both groups equally. Naive, central memory and regulatory TCRB repertoires appeared to be more alike among patients than among healthy donors. Because cDNA rather than genomic DNA was sequenced, highly expressing activated cells could have been over-represented, although no difference in activation and CD3 levels was found between groups. At VDJ recombination sites, patients with type 1 diabetes made fewer insertions and deleted more nucleotides, a pattern implying thymic rearrangement abnormalities. Because small numbers of individuals were included in the HLA sub-analyses, any influence of HLA type on TCRB rearrangement was left unresolved. Type 1 diabetes patients showed a moderate but significant shortening of TCRB CDR3 length in all four CD4+ subsets.

The rearrangement joined TRBV19 to TRBJ2-1, with 7 junctional bases fitting TRBD1. The receptor's source is a woman in her late teens or twenties with type 1 diabetes. The specimen was naive CD4+ T cells from blood. The cell subset or site tag for this specimen amounts to: true naive CD4+ T cells. The DNA sequence reads TGTGCCAGTAGTATCCCTCGGACAGGAGGTAATAACAATGAGCAGTTCTTC. Its protein reads: CASSIPRTGGNNNEQFF.